The source of this T cell receptor (beta chain) is a study of OX40 agonist ivuxolimab in advanced cancers. Study-level background: With ivuxolimab, an agonistic anti-OX40 (CD134) antibody, patients were treated. A mean age of approximately 58 years, range about 23 to 80, was recorded, and under 85% were male.

This clone was observed a single time. Antigen: not known. The CDR3 loop spans 9 amino acids. Trimming took 0 bases from V and 13 from J, leaving 3 bases between them. From germline, CDR1 is LGHNT and CDR2 FRNRAP. Study-wide findings and caveats: Researchers report that CD8+ T cells had, on average, more expanded clones than CD4+. Clonal expansion in partial responders at 0.1-3.0 mg/kg ranked among the lowest.

The method was immunoSEQ multiplex PCR; TCRdb's version includes in-frame clones alone and lacks a portion of them. In the table there are about 50,000 clones, just under 85% of which are singletons. This rearrangement joins TRBV12-5 to TRBJ1-2, with no clear D. The clonotype originates from an adult with an advanced solid tumor such as melanoma, head and neck, liver or kidney cancer. This specimen was CD4+ or CD8+ T cells sorted from blood, taken in a trial of the OX40 agonist ivuxolimab. CDR3 DNA sequence: TGTGCTAGTGGTTTGGTACCCACCTTC. This gives the protein CASGLVPTF. Full variable domain (missing parts from reference TRBV12-5 and TRBJ1-2): DARVTQTPRHKVTEMGQEVTMRCQPILGHNTVFWYRQTMMQGLELLAYFRNRAPLDDSGMPKDRFSAEMPDATLATLKIQPSEPRDSAVYFCASGLVPTFGSGTRLTVV.